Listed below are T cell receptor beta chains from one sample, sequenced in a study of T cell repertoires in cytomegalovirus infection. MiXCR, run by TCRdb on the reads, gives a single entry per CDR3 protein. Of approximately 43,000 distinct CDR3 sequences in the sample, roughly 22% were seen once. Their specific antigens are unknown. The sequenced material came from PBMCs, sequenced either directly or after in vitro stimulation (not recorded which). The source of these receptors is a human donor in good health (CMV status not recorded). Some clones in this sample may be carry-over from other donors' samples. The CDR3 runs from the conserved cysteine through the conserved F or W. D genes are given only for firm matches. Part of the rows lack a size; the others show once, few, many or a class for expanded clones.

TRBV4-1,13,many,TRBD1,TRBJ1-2,CASSQQGVDGYTF,TGCGCCAGCAGCCAGCAGGGGGTTGATGGCTACACCTTC
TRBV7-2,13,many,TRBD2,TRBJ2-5,CASSFGLGETQYF,TGTGCCAGCAGCTTCGGACTAGGGGAGACCCAGTACTTC
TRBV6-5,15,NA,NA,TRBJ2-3,CASRNGGEGTDTQYF,TGTGCCAGCAGAAACGGAGGGGAAGGGACAGATACGCAGTATTTT
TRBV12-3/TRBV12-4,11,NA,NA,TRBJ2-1,CASTGHNEQFF,TGTGCCAGCACCGGCCACAATGAGCAGTTCTTC
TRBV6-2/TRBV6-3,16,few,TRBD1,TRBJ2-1,CASRIGQGAGYNEQFF,TGTGCCAGCAGGATTGGACAGGGGGCCGGATACAATGAGCAGTTCTTC
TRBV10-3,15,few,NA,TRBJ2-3,CAISESSTSTDTQYF,TGTGCCATCAGTGAGTCGTCAACTAGCACAGATACGCAGTATTTT
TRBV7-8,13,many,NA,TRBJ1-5,CASSRRVFQPQHF,TGTGCCAGCAGCCGAAGGGTTTTTCAGCCCCAGCATTTT
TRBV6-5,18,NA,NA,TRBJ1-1,CASSYRPGGPRMDTEAFF,TGTGCCAGCAGTTACCGCCCCGGGGGGCCGCGAATGGACACTGAAGCTTTCTTT
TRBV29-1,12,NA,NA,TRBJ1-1,CSGCRENTEAFF,TGCAGCGGATGCAGGGAAAACACTGAAGCTTTCTTT
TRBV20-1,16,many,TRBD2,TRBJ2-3,CSAGSSWRGSTDTQYF,TGCAGTGCTGGTAGCTCTTGGCGGGGGAGCACAGATACGCAGTATTTT
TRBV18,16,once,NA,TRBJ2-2,CASSPPDGPNTGELFF,TGTGCCAGCTCACCACCGGACGGACCTAACACCGGGGAGCTGTTTTTT
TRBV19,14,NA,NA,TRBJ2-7,CASSIGRGAYEQYF,TGTGCCAGTAGTATTGGCAGGGGAGCCTACGAGCAGTACTTC
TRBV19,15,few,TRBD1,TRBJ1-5,CASSIKGTGNQPQHF,TGTGCCAGTAGTATAAAAGGGACAGGGAATCAGCCCCAGCATTTT
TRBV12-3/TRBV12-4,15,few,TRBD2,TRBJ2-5,CASSSAGGPSGTQYF,TGTGCCAGCAGTTCGGCCGGGGGACCTAGCGGGACCCAGTACTTC
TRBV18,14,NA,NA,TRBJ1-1,CASSPTRGGSEAFF,TGTGCCAGCTCCCCAACCCGAGGGGGGAGTGAAGCTTTCTTT
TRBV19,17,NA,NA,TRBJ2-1,CASSILGVRSEVGEQFF,TGTGCCAGTAGTATACTTGGGGTGAGGAGCGAAGTGGGTGAGCAGTTCTTC
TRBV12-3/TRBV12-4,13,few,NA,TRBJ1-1,CASSFAGNTEAFF,TGTGCCAGCAGTTTTGCCGGGAACACTGAAGCTTTCTTT
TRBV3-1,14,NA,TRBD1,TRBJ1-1,CASSLEPGQSEAFF,TGTGCCAGCAGCCTCGAACCGGGACAGAGTGAAGCTTTCTTT
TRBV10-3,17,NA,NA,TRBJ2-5,CAISESGWGPTVETQYF,TGTGCCATCAGTGAGTCGGGATGGGGACCTACCGTAGAGACCCAGTACTTC
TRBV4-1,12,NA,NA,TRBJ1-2,CASSQESYGYTF,TGCGCCAGCAGCCAAGAGAGCTATGGCTACACCTTC
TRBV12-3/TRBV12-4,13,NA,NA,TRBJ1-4,CASSLSRNEKLFF,TGTGCCAGCAGTTTAAGCAGAAATGAAAAACTGTTTTTT
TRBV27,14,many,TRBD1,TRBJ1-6,CASKTGQSNSPLHF,TGTGCCAGCAAAACGGGACAGTCGAATTCACCCCTCCACTTT
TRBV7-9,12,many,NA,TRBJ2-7,CASSFTNTKQYF,TGTGCCAGCAGCTTTACGAATACGAAGCAGTACTTC
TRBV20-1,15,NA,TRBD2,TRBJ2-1,CSATEGTSVYNEQFF,TGCAGTGCAACAGAAGGGACTAGCGTCTACAATGAGCAGTTCTTC
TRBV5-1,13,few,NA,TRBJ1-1,CASSLEGNTEAFF,TGCGCCAGCAGCTTGGAAGGAAACACTGAAGCTTTCTTT
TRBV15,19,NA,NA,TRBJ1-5,CATSTPTGQGRLSNQPQHF,TGTGCCACCAGCACGCCGACGGGTCAGGGGCGGCTTAGCAATCAGCCCCAGCATTTT
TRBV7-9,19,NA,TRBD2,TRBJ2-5,CASSSQLRLAGGPTETQYF,TGTGCCAGCAGCTCACAACTACGACTAGCGGGGGGGCCAACAGAGACCCAGTACTTC
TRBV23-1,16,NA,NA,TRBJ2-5,CASSQLSGAYQETQYF,TGCGCCAGCAGTCAATTATCGGGGGCGTACCAAGAGACCCAGTACTTC
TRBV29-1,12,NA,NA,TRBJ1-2,CSVDFGRYGYTF,TGCAGCGTAGACTTCGGGAGGTATGGCTACACCTTC
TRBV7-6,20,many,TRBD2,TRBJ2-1,CASSLVSSLSGGSRGNEQFF,TGTGCCAGCAGCTTAGTCTCTAGTCTTTCGGGAGGGTCCCGGGGGAATGAGCAGTTCTTC
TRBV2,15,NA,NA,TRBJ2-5,CASNRDAPRLETQYF,TGTGCCAGCAACCGGGACGCACCCCGTTTGGAGACCCAGTACTTC
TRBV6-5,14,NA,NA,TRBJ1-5,CASRRQRGGQPQHF,TGTGCCAGCAGGCGACAAAGGGGTGGTCAGCCCCAGCATTTT
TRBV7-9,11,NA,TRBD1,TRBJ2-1,CASSPGQGIRF,TGTGCCAGCAGTCCCGGACAGGGCATCAGGTTC
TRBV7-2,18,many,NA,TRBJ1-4,CASSLDVHRVVANEKLFF,TGTGCCAGCAGCTTAGATGTGCACAGGGTGGTTGCTAATGAAAAACTGTTTTTT
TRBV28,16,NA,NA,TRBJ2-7,CASSPQGLRGGYEQYF,TGTGCCAGCAGTCCCCAAGGGCTCAGGGGAGGCTACGAGCAGTACTTC
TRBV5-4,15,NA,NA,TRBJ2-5,CASSLVRDPPGTQYF,TGTGCCAGCAGCTTGGTCCGGGACCCGCCCGGGACCCAGTACTTC
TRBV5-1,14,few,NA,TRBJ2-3,CASSRWDSTDTQYF,TGCGCCAGCAGCCGCTGGGACAGCACAGATACGCAGTATTTT
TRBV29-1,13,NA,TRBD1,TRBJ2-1,CSVVDRVYNEQFF,TGCAGCGTTGTGGACAGGGTTTACAATGAGCAGTTCTTC
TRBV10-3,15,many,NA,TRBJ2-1,CAISQRDSLHNEQFF,TGTGCCATCAGTCAAAGGGACTCCCTCCACAATGAGCAGTTCTTC
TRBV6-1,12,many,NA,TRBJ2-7,CASIGGLSEQYF,TGTGCCAGCATCGGGGGACTCAGCGAGCAGTACTTC
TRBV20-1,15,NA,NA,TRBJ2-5,CSAREGASRHETQYF,TGCAGTGCTAGAGAGGGGGCCTCCAGACATGAGACCCAGTACTTC
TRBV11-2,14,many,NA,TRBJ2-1,CASSLGGSYNEQFF,TGTGCCAGCAGCCTCGGGGGCTCCTACAATGAGCAGTTCTTC
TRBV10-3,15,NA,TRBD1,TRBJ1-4,CAISDAGTGGEKLFF,TGTGCCATCAGTGATGCCGGGACAGGGGGCGAAAAACTGTTTTTT
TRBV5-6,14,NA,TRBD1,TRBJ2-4,CASSFGQGADIQYF,TGTGCCAGCAGCTTTGGGCAGGGGGCTGACATTCAGTACTTC
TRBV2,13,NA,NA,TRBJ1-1,CASSEGVNTEAFF,TGTGCCAGCAGTGAAGGTGTGAACACTGAAGCTTTCTTT